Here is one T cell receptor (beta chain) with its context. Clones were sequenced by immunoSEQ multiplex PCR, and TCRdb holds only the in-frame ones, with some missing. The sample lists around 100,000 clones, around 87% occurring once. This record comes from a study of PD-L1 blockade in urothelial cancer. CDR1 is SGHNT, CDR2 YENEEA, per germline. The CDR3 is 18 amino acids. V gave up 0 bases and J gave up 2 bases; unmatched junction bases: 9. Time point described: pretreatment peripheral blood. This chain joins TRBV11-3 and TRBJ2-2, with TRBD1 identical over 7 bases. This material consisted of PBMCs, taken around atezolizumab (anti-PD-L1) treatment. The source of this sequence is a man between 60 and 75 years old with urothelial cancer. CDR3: CASSLDGWGTDNTGELFF. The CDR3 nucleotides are TGTGCCAGCAGCTTAGACGGGTGGGGGACAGATAACACCGGGGAGCTGTTTTTT.